This note documents a single TCR beta chain sequence. No antigen is known for it. This sample is drawn from a study of blood T cells in healthy people across ages. Study-wide results and limits: Among T cells, TCR beta diversity per million cells dropped roughly linearly as age rose.

Germline CDR1 SGHNT, CDR2 YYREEE (reference sequence). This CDR3 is 13 amino acids long. V lost 4 bases, J lost 8 bases, and 15 bases lay in between. Together with a sample-barcoded 5' primer, a J-beta primer mix was included in a second PCR lasting roughly 6 to 12 cycles. Tags on each cDNA molecule came from a template-switch adaptor with 12 random nucleotides. TCRdb processed the 5' RACE reads anew with MiXCR; each CDR3 protein has one entry. The top ten clones hold 7.9% of a sample with more than 1.4 million distinct CDR3 sequences, around two fifths of them seen once. Isolation yielded PBMCs, at least 7 million per sample, in every case.

Sequenced input: blood. The J gene is TRBJ1-2, the V gene TRBV5-4; D is undetermined. The clonotype originates from a woman younger than 35 in good health. In nucleotides, the CDR3 is TGTGCCAGCAGCGTAGGGCCTGTTGGCGGCTACACCTTC. This translates into CASSVGPVGGYTF.